This passage covers 23 T cell receptor beta chains from one sample sequenced in a study of T cell repertoires in ileal Crohn's disease. The repertoire was sequenced with immunoSEQ multiplex PCR; TCRdb's copy has only in-frame clones and lacks some. The table lists more than 9,500 clones, 70% to 80% of them singletons, with 4.5% to 5.5% in the top ten. The sample comprised ileal tissue. The source of these receptors is an adult with Crohn's disease.

The V call is TRBV2, the J call TRBJ2-5; TRBD1 is a possible D gene (6 bases). Germline CDR1 SNHLY, CDR2 FYNNEI. This CDR3 spans 13 amino acids. V was trimmed by 6 bases and J by 1 base, leaving 9 bases between them. CDR3 coding DNA: TGTGCCAGCAGGGCGGACAGCCAAGAGACCCAGTACTTC. Translating gives CASRADSQETQYF.

This chain connects TRBV7-6 to TRBJ2-1, with a tentative D call TRBD2 (6 bases). The CDR3 length is 14 residues. Germline values: CDR1 SGHVS, CDR2 FNYEAQ. V gave up 1 base and J gave up 7 bases, with 11 bases separating them. CDR3 sequence reads: CASSLGPSGNEQFF. CDR3 DNA: TGTGCCAGCAGCTTAGGGCCGAGCGGGAATGAGCAGTTCTTC.

The rearrangement links TRBV28 to TRBJ1-5; TRBD1 might be the D (5 bases). The CDR3 is 13 residues long. V was shortened by 5 bases and J by 6 bases, with 11 bases between the two germline ends. CDR1 is MDHEN and CDR2 is SYDVKM in the germline V gene. CDR3 coding DNA: TGTGCCAGCAGTGCCCGACAGTTTCAGCCCCAGCATTTT. Translation: CASSARQFQPQHF.

Concerning this clone: At one end the junction does not follow the germline gene, possibly because of a read error. The same CDR3 is also encoded by other DNA sequences in this sample. The chain combines TRBV7-2 with TRBJ2-6; the D gene is possibly TRBD1 (5 bases). The CDR3 consists of 17 residues. The V gene's germline CDR1 is SGHTA and CDR2 FQGNSA. The chain's CDR3 is CASSRTLATSGANVLTF. The CDR3 DNA is TGTGCCAGCAGTCGGACACTTGCCACCTCTGGGGCTAACGTCCTGACTTTC.

The chain links TRBV4-2 to TRBJ2-1; D is possibly TRBD1 (6 bases). Per the germline V gene, CDR1 is LGHNA and CDR2 is YNFKEQ. This CDR3 is built from 14 residues. Trimming took 2 bases from V and 6 from J, leaving 11 bases between them. The CDR3, as DNA: TGTGCCAGCAGCCAATTGGACAGTAGCAATGAGCAGTTCTTC. Translated, it gives CASSQLDSSNEQFF.

CDR3 region: CASSALQGGSGNTIYF. The CDR3 DNA reads TGTGCCAGCAGCGCCCTACAGGGGGGATCTGGAAACACCATATATTTT. The genes are TRBV9 and TRBJ1-3; TRBD1 agrees at 8 bases. Germline values: CDR1 SGDLS, CDR2 YYNGEE. There are 16 residues in the CDR3. After removal of 3 bases from V and 1 base from J, the junction contained 6 bases not matched to a gene. Full variable domain (remainder filled in from reference TRBV9 and TRBJ1-3): DSGVTQTPKHLITATGQRVTLRCSPRSGDLSVYWYQQSLDQGLQFLIQYYNGEERAKGNILERFSAQQFPDLHSELNLSSLELGDSALYFCASSALQGGSGNTIYFGEGSWLTVV.

The chain carries TRBV15 and TRBJ1-1; D is possibly TRBD1 (5 bases). The CDR3 is 13 amino acids. Trimming pared 4 bases from V and 10 bases from J, leaving 16 bases between. The germline V gene encodes CDR1 LNHNV and CDR2 YYDKDF (reference sequence). The chain's CDR3 is CATSTGTPRGAFF. CDR3 in DNA: TGTGCCACCAGCACAGGGACTCCACGGGGAGCTTTCTTT.

This clone was seen a few times. The rearrangement links TRBV29-1 to TRBJ2-3; 8 positions agree with TRBD2. V was clipped by 2 bases and J by 1 base; unmatched bases: 17. This CDR3 has 19 amino acids. Germline-derived CDR1 and CDR2 are SQVTM and ANQGSEA. CDR3 DNA: TGCAGCGTTGAATACTTCCGCCGGGAGGGCCCACTGGGCACAGATACGCAGTATTTT. Residues: CSVEYFRREGPLGTDTQYF.

J is TRBJ2-5 and V is TRBV30, with TRBD1 as a possible D gene (5 bases). Germline CDR1 reads GTSNPN; CDR2 reads SVGIG (reference sequence). V was cut by 3 bases and J by 1 base, with 12 bases left in between. This CDR3 contains 14 residues. DNA of the CDR3: TGTGCCTGGAGGAGAATAGACAGCCAAGAGACCCAGTACTTC. Amino acids: CAWRRIDSQETQYF. Together with reference TRBV30 and TRBJ2-5, the CDR3 gives the full variable domain: SQTIHQWPATLVQPVGSPLSLECTVEGTSNPNLYWYRQAAGRGLQLLFYSVGIGQISSEVPQNLSASRPQDRQFILSSKKLLLSDSGFYLCAWRRIDSQETQYFGPGTRLLVL.

CDR3 residues: CALKGTYSYEQYF. The CDR3 region has the DNA TGTGCCCTCAAGGGGACATACTCCTACGAGCAGTACTTC. V gene TRBV30 combines with J gene TRBJ2-7; perhaps TRBD1 as D (6 bases). CDR1 GTSNPN and CDR2 SVGIG come from the germline V gene (reference sequence). There are 13 residues in the CDR3. V shed 8 bases and J shed 0 bases, with 14 bases lying between them. The variable domain in full, with the rest retrieved from reference TRBV30 and TRBJ2-7, is SQTIHQWPATLVQPVGSPLSLECTVEGTSNPNLYWYRQAAGRGLQLLFYSVGIGQISSEVPQNLSASRPQDRQFILSSKKLLLSDSGFYLCALKGTYSYEQYFGPGTRLTVT.

This clone was seen more than once but under ten times. The V and J genes are TRBV7-9 and TRBJ1-2, with TRBD1 identical over 9 bases. This CDR3 spans 15 amino acids. V dropped 5 bases and J dropped 0; count of bases not matched to a gene: 4. Germline V gene sequence: CDR1 SEHNR, CDR2 FQNEAQ (reference sequence). CDR3 residues: CASSGQGTANYGYTF. The CDR3 coding sequence is TGTGCCAGCAGCGGACAGGGGACGGCTAACTATGGCTACACCTTC.

This chain links TRBV28 with TRBJ1-6, with 9 bases lining up with TRBD1. V shed 5 bases and J 6 bases; nucleotides not matched to a gene: 2. Germline V gene sequence: CDR1 MDHEN, CDR2 SYDVKM. The CDR3 loop spans 14 amino acids. CDR3 amino acids: CASSNRGRNSPLHF. CDR3 DNA: TGTGCCAGCAGTAACAGGGGGCGTAATTCACCCCTCCACTTT.

V usage is TRBV2 and J usage is TRBJ1-4; TRBD1 is a possible D gene (5 bases). CDR3 length equals 15 residues. V lost 8 bases to trimming and J lost 3 bases, with 16 bases between them. The V gene's germline CDR1 is SNHLY and CDR2 FYNNEI. The CDR3 DNA reads TGTGCCAGCTGGGGGGTTGGGGCCGCTAATGAAAAACTGTTTTTT. Translated, it gives CASWGVGAANEKLFF.

This clone was seen once. The chain joins TRBV2 to TRBJ1-2; tentatively, D is TRBD1 (5 bases). CDR1 and CDR2 from the germline V gene are SNHLY and FYNNEI. This CDR3 region has 12 residues. The V end lost 4 bases, the J end lost 7 bases, and 10 bases lay between the germline ends. This chain's CDR3 is CASSGSRVGYTF. CDR3 DNA sequence: TGTGCCAGCAGTGGGTCCAGGGTTGGCTACACCTTC.

CDR3 amino acids: CASSSPLSYEQYF. Here the CDR3 DNA reads TGTGCCAGCAGCTCCCCCTTATCCTACGAGCAGTACTTC. This rearrangement joins TRBV11-3 to TRBJ2-7; D is uncertain. The CDR3 is 13 residues long. CDR1 is SGHNT, CDR2 YENEEA, per germline. V was trimmed by 4 bases and J by 1 base, leaving 8 bases between them.

The V call is TRBV6-6, the J call TRBJ1-2; no clear D. Germline assignment: CDR1 MNHNY and CDR2 SVGAGI (reference sequence). The CDR3 runs to 12 residues. V gave up 5 bases and J gave up 4 bases, with 8 bases separating them. CDR3 in DNA: TGTGCCAGCAGTACACGCATCTATGGCTACACCTTC. Its protein product is CASSTRIYGYTF.

The chain recombines TRBV7-8 with TRBJ1-5; D remains ambiguous. The CDR3 is made up of 16 amino acids. Trimming shortened V by 5 bases and J by 1 base, and 15 bases separated the two germline ends. Germline V gene lookup returns CDR1 SGHVS and CDR2 FQNEAQ. As DNA, the CDR3 is TGTGCCAGCAGCCCTAGGGCTCGCGGGAGCAATCAGCCCCAGCATTTT. Amino acids: CASSPRARGSNQPQHF.

This clone was seen more than once but under ten times. This chain connects TRBV5-4 to TRBJ1-3; D is unclear. Trimming removed 5 bases at V and 4 bases at J, with 13 bases between. Germline-derived CDR1 and CDR2 are SGHNT and YYREEE (reference sequence). The CDR3 has 14 amino acids. CDR3 amino acids: CASSGEGRGNTIYF. Written as DNA, the CDR3 is TGTGCCAGCAGTGGAGAGGGCAGAGGAAACACCATATATTTT.

This chain joins TRBV5-5 and TRBJ2-7; 12 bases agree with TRBD1. There are 15 residues in the CDR3. The germline CDR1 and CDR2 sequences are SGHKS and YYEKEE (reference sequence). Trimming cost V 4 bases and J 6 bases; bases outside gene matches: 8. The CDR3 nucleotides are TGTGCCAGCAGCATCTCCGGGACAGGGGGCTCCGAGCAGTACTTC. Residues: CASSISGTGGSEQYF.

This sequence joins TRBV6-4 and TRBJ2-2; 8 bases fit TRBD1. V shed 4 bases and J 4 bases; nucleotides not matched to a gene: 2. Germline CDR1 MRHNA, CDR2 SNTAGT. The CDR3 spans 14 residues. CDR3 coding DNA: TGTGCCAGCAGTGTTCAGGGGGCCACCGGGGAGCTGTTTTTT. Protein product: CASSVQGATGELFF.

The rearrangement joins TRBV5-1 to TRBJ1-2, with D maybe TRBD1 (5 bases). The CDR3 is made up of 14 amino acids. The germline gives CDR1 SGHRS, CDR2 YFSETQ. The V gene lost 2 bases and the J gene lost 5 bases, with 13 bases spanning the gap. For the CDR3, the DNA is TGCGCCAGCAGCTTTTTAGGGGTCGGTTATGGCTACACCTTC. Encoded protein: CASSFLGVGYGYTF.

The V and J genes are TRBV28 and TRBJ2-7, with 7 bases identical to TRBD1. This CDR3 comprises 12 residues. CDR1 is MDHEN and CDR2 is SYDVKM in the germline V gene. V gave up 8 bases and J gave up 2 bases; unmatched junction bases: 3. CDR3 bases: TGTGCCAGCCGACAGGGACCCTACGAGCAGTACTTC. Its protein product is CASRQGPYEQYF.

In this sample, this clone turned up a few times. This chain connects TRBV11-2 to TRBJ2-7, with 8 bases fitting TRBD2. After removal of 1 base from V and 5 bases from J, the junction contained 13 bases not matched to a gene. CDR3 length equals 17 residues. The V gene's germline CDR1 is SGHAT and CDR2 FQNNGV. CDR3 amino acids: CASSLARGSGSLDEQYF. The CDR3 DNA reads TGTGCCAGCAGCTTAGCCCGGGGGAGCGGGAGCCTGGACGAGCAGTACTTC.